This T cell receptor (beta chain) was retrieved from a study of blood T cell repertoires in COVID-19. Here immunoSEQ multiplex PCR was the method, and the copy in TCRdb shows in-frame clones only, minus some. Of 250,000 or so clones in the sample, around 93% are singletons; the top ten hold less than 3.5%. V shed 4 bases and J shed 6 bases, with 13 bases lying between them. The CDR3 extends over 13 amino acids. Germline lookup yields CDR1 SGDLS and CDR2 YYNGEE. What was sequenced was PBMCs or T cells enriched from blood (not recorded which). The TCR was taken from a man aged 40-49 years who had been exposed to COVID-19. The V call is TRBV9, the J call TRBJ1-2, with TRBD1 as a possible D gene (5 bases). Here the CDR3 DNA reads TGTGCCAGCAGCCCGCCGGCGGGGGATGGCTACACCTTC. Its protein product is CASSPPAGDGYTF.